A selection of T cell receptor beta chains follows, all from one sample in a study of cytomegalovirus exposure and HLA in healthy donors. Profiled with immunoSEQ multiplex PCR; TCRdb holds only in-frame clones, not every one. The sample holds about 160,000 clones; roughly 78% are singletons and the top ten take over 6%. Sequenced input: PBMCs. Receptor source: a man aged 40-49 years in good health and CMV-seropositive. CDR3s include the opening cysteine and the closing phenylalanine or tryptophan. Fields, in order: J gene, D gene, clone size, CDR3 length, V gene, CDR3 protein, CDR3 DNA. D genes are given only for firm matches. For some rows the clone size is stated as once, few or many, or as a class when expanded; others skip it.

TRBJ2-7 - - 17 TRBV6-1 CASSERIGRGHSYEQYF TGTGCCAGCAGTGAAAGAATTGGCAGGGGACACTCCTACGAGCAGTACTTC
TRBJ2-5 TRBD2 - 15 TRBV7-7 CASSSFRGGTETQYF TGTGCTAGCAGCTCTTTTAGGGGAGGGACGGAGACCCAGTACTTC
TRBJ2-5 TRBD2 few 14 TRBV6-6 CASSRTSEVETQYF TGTGCCAGCAGTCGGACTAGCGAGGTAGAGACCCAGTACTTC
TRBJ1-3 - - 15 TRBV19 CASSIAGTSGNTIYF TGTGCCAGTAGTATCGCGGGCACCTCTGGAAACACCATATATTTT
TRBJ2-3 - few 18 TRBV7-8 CASSLAPEGGTSTDTQYF TGTGCCAGCAGCTTAGCGCCGGAGGGCGGGACTAGCACAGATACGCAGTATTTT
TRBJ2-3 - - 15 TRBV4-1 CASSQETGEIYTQYF TGCGCCAGCAGCCAAGAGACTGGCGAGATATATACGCAGTATTTT
TRBJ2-1 - - 11 TRBV30 CAWMGGGGQFF TGTGCCTGGATGGGAGGGGGAGGGCAGTTCTTC
TRBJ2-7 TRBD2 - 15 TRBV6-5 CASSKTSGGLYEQYF TGTGCCAGCAGTAAGACTAGCGGGGGGCTCTACGAGCAGTACTTC
TRBJ2-7 - - 12 TRBV30 CAWSVGPYEQYF TGTGCCTGGAGTGTTGGTCCCTACGAGCAGTACTTC
TRBJ1-2 TRBD1 few 13 TRBV14 CASSQGQSYGYTF TGTGCCAGCAGCCAGGGACAGAGCTATGGCTACACCTTC
TRBJ1-2 TRBD1 - 12 TRBV28 CASRPTGFGYTF TGTGCCAGCAGACCGACAGGGTTCGGCTACACCTTC
TRBJ1-1 - - 15 TRBV4-1 CASSQRSGRNTEAFF TGCGCCAGCAGCCAGCGGAGCGGACGTAACACTGAAGCTTTCTTT
TRBJ2-7 TRBD1 - 13 TRBV6-1 CASSVDRGYEQYF TGTGCCAGCAGTGTAGACAGGGGCTACGAGCAGTACTTC
TRBJ1-1 TRBD1 - 13 TRBV13 CASSLVGRGTAFF TGTGCCAGCAGCTTAGTGGGCAGGGGGACAGCTTTCTTT
TRBJ1-1 TRBD1 few 13 TRBV30 CAFLTGPNTEAFF TGTGCCTTTTTGACAGGGCCTAACACTGAAGCTTTCTTT
TRBJ2-7 - once 16 TRBV5-6 CASSPRGAPGDYEQYF TGTGCCAGCAGCCCTCGGGGAGCCCCCGGGGACTACGAGCAGTACTTC
TRBJ2-5 TRBD1 - 15 TRBV7-7 CASSLATGNQETQYF TGTGCTAGCAGCTTGGCGACAGGGAACCAAGAGACCCAGTACTTC